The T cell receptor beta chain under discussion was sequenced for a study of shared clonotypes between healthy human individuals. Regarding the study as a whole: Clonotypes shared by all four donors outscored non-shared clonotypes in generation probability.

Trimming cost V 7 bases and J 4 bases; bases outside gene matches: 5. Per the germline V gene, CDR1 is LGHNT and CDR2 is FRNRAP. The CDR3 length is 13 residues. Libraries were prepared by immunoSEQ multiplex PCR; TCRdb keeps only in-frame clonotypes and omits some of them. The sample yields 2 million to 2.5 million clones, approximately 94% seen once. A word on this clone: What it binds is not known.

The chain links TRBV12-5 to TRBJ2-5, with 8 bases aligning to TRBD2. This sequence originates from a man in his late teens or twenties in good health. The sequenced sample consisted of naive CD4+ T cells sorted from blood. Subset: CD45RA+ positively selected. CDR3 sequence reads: CASAPAGVETQYF. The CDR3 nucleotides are TGTGCTAGTGCCCCAGCGGGAGTAGAGACCCAGTACTTC.